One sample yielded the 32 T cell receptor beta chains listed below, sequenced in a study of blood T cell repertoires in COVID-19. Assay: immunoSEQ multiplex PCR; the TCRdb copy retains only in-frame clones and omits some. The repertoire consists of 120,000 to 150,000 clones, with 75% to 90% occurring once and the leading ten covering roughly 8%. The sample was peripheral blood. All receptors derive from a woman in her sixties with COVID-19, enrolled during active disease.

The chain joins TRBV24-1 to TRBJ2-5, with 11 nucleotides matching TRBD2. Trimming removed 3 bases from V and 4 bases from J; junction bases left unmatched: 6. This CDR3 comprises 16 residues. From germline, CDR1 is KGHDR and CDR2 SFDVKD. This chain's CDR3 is CATSDIAGGTRETQYF. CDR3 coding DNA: TGTGCCACCAGTGATATAGCGGGGGGGACGAGAGAGACCCAGTACTTC.

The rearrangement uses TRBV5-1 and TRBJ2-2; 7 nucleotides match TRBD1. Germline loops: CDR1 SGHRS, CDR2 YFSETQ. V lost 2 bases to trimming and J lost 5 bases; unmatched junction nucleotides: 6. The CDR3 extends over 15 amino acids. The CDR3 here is CASSLQGPRTGELFF. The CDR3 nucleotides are TGCGCCAGCAGCTTACAGGGGCCGAGGACCGGGGAGCTGTTTTTT.

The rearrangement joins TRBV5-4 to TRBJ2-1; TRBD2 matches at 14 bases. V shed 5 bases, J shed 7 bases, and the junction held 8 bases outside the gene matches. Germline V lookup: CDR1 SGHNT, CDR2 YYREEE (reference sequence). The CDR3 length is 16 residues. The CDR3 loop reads CASRRTSGGPGNEQFF. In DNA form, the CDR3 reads TGTGCCAGCAGGCGGACTAGCGGGGGGCCGGGTAATGAGCAGTTCTTC.

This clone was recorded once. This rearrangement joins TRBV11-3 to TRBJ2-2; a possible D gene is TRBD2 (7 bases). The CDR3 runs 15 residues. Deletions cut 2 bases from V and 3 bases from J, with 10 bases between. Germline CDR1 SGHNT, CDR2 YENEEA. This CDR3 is CASSLTGGHTGELFF. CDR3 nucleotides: TGTGCCAGCAGCTTAACCGGGGGGCACACCGGGGAGCTGTTTTTT.

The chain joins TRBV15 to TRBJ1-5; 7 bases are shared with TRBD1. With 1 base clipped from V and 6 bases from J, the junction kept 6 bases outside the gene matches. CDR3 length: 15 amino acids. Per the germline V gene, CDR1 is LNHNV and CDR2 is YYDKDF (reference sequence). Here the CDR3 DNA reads TGTGCCACCAGCAGAGTACAGGGGATATTTCAGCCCCAGCATTTT. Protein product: CATSRVQGIFQPQHF.

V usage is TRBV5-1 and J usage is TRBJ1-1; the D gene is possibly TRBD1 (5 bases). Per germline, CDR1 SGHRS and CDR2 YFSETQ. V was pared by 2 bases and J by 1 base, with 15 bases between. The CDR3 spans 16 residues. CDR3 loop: CASSLTPNTGNTEAFF. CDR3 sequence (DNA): TGCGCCAGCAGCTTAACCCCGAACACAGGGAACACTGAAGCTTTCTTT.

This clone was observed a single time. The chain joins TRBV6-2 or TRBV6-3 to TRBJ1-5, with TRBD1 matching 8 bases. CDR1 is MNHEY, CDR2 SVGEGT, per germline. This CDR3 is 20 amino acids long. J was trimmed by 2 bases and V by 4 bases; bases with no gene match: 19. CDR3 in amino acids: CASSFTLGQGAWIGNQPQHF. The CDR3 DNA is TGTGCCAGCAGTTTTACCTTGGGCCAGGGGGCATGGATTGGCAATCAGCCCCAGCATTTT.

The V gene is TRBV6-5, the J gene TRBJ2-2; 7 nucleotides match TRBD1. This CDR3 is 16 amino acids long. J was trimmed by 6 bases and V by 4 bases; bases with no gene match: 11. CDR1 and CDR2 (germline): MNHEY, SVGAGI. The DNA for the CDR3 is TGTGCCAGCAGTTTAGGACAGGCCCTTATGTCCGGGGAGCTGTTTTTT. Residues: CASSLGQALMSGELFF.

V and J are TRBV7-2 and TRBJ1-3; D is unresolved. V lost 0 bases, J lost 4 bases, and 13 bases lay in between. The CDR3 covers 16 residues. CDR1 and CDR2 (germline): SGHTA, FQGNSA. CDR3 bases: TGTGCCAGCAGCTTAGCGTTCGGGGTCTCCGGAAACACCATATATTTT. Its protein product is CASSLAFGVSGNTIYF.

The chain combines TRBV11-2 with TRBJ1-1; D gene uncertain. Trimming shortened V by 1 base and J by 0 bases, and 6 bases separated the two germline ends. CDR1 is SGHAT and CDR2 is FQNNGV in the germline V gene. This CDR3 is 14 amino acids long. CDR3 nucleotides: TGTGCCAGCAGCTTAGCGCGGGTGAACACTGAAGCTTTCTTT. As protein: CASSLARVNTEAFF.

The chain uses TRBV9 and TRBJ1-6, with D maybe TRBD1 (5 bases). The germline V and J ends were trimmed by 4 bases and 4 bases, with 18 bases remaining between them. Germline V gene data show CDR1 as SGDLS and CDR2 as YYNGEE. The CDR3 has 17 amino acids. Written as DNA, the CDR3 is TGTGCCAGCAGCCTAAGTAGGGTTGGGGGGTATAATTCACCCCTCCACTTT. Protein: CASSLSRVGGYNSPLHF.

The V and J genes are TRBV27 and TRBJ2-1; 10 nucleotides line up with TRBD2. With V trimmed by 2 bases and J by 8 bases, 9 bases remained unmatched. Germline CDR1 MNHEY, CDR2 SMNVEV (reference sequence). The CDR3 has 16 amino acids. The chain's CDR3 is CASSLGAGGYGDEQFF. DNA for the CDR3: TGTGCCAGCAGTTTAGGAGCGGGGGGGTATGGTGATGAGCAGTTCTTC.

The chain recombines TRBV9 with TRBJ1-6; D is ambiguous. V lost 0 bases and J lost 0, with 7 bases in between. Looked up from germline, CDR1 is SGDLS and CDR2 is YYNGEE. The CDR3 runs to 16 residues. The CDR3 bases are TGTGCCAGCAGCGTAGCTGAGAGCTCCTATAATTCACCCCTCCACTTT. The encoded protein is CASSVAESSYNSPLHF.

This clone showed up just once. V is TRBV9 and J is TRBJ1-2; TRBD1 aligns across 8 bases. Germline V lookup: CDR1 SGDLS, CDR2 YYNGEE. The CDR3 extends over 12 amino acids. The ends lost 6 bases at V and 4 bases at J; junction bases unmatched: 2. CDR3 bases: TGTGCCAGCACAGGACAGGGCTATGGCTACACCTTC. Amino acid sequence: CASTGQGYGYTF.

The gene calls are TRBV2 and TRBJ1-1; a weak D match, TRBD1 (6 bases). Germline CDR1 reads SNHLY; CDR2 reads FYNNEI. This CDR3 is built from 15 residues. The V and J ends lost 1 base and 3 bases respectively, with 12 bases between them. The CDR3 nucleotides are TGTGCCAGCAGTGAAGAGGGGGGGCGGGACACTGAAGCTTTCTTT. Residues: CASSEEGGRDTEAFF.

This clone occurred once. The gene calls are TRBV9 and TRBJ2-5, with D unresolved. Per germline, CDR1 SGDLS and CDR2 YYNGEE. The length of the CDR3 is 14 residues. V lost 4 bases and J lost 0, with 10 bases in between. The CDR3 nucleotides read TGTGCCAGCAGCCCCCAATCGGACCAAGAGACCCAGTACTTC. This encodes CASSPQSDQETQYF.

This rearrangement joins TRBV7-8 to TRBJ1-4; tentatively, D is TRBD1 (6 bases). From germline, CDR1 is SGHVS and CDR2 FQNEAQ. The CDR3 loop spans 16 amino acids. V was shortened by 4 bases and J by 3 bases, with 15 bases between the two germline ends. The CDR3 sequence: CASSSDRRLANEKLFF. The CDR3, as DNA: TGTGCCAGCAGCTCCGACAGGAGGTTGGCTAATGAAAAACTGTTTTTT.

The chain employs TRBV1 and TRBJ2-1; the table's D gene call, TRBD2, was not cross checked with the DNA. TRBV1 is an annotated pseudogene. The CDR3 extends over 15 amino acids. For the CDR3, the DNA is TGCACCAGCAGCCAGGGGGGGGGCCCCTACAATGAGCAGTTCTTC. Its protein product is CTSSQGGGPYNEQFF.

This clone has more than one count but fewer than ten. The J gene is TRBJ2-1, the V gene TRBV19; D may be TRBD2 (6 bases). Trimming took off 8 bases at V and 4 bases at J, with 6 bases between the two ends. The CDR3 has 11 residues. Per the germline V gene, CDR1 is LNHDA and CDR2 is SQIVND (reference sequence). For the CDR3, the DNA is TGTGCCAGTGGGGGGTACAATGAGCAGTTCTTC. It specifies CASGGYNEQFF.

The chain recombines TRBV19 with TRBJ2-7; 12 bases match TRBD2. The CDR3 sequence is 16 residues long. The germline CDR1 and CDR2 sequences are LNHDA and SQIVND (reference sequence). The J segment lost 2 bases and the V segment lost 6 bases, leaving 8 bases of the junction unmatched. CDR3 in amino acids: CASSRLAGDPTYEQYF. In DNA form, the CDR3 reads TGTGCCAGTAGCAGACTAGCGGGGGACCCTACCTACGAGCAGTACTTC.

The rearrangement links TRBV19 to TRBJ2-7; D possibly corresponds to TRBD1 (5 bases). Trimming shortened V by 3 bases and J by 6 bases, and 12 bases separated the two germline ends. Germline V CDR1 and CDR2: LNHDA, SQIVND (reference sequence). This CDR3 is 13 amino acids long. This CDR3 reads CASSIGQGSEQYF. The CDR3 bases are TGTGCCAGTAGTATCGGGCAGGGCTCCGAGCAGTACTTC.

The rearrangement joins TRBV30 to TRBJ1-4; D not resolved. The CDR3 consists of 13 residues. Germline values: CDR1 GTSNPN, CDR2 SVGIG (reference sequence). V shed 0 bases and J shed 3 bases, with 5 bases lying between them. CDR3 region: CAWSVGANEKLFF. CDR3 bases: TGTGCCTGGAGTGTCGGTGCTAATGAAAAACTGTTTTTT.

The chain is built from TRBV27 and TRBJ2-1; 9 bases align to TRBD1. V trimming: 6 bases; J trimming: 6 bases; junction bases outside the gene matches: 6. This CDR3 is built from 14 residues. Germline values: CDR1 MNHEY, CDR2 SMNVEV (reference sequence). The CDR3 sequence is CASSAGTGLNEQFF. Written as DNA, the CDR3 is TGTGCCAGCAGCGCCGGGACAGGGCTCAATGAGCAGTTCTTC.

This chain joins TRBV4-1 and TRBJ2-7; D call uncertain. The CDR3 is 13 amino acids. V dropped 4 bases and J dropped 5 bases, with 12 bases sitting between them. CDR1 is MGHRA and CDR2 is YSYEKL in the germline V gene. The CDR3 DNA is TGCGCCAGCAGCCCCCAGCGAGTTGACGAGCAGTACTTC. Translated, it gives CASSPQRVDEQYF.

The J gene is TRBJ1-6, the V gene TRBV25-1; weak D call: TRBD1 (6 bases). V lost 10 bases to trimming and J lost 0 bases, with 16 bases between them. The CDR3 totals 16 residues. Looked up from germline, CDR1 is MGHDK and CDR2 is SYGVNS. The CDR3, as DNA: TGTGCCACCAGGTGGGACACCAGCTCCTATAATTCACCCCTCCACTTT. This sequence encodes CATRWDTSSYNSPLHF.

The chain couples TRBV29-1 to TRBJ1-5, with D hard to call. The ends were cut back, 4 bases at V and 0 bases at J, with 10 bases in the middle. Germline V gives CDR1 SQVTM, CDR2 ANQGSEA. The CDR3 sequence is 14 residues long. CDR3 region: CSVAFGVSNQPQHF. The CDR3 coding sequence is TGCAGCGTTGCTTTCGGGGTTAGCAATCAGCCCCAGCATTTT.

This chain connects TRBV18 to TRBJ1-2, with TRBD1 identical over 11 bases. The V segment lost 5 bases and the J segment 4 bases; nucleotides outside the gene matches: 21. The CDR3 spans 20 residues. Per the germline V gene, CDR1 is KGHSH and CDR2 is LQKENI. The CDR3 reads CASSSVNKLPGTGGSYGYTF. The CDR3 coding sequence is TGTGCCAGCTCATCCGTAAATAAACTCCCCGGGACAGGGGGGAGCTATGGCTACACCTTC. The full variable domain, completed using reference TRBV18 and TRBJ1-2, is NAGVMQNPRHLVRRRGQEARLRCSPMKGHSHVYWYRQLPEEGLKFMVYLQKENIIDESGMPKERFSAEFPKEGPSILRIQQVVRGDSAAYFCASSSVNKLPGTGGSYGYTFGSGTRLTVV.

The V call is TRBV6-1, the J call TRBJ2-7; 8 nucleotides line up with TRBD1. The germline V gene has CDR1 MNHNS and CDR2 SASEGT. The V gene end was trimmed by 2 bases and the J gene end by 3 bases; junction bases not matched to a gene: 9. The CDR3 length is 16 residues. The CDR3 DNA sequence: TGTGCCAGCAGTGAAATTAAGTACAGGGGGGACTACGAGCAGTACTTC. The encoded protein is CASSEIKYRGDYEQYF.

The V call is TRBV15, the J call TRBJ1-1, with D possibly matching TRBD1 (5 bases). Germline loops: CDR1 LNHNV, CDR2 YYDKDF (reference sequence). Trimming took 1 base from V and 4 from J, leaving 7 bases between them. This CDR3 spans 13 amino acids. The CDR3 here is CATSRVGRTEAFF. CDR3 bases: TGTGCCACCAGCAGAGTGGGGCGCACTGAAGCTTTCTTT.

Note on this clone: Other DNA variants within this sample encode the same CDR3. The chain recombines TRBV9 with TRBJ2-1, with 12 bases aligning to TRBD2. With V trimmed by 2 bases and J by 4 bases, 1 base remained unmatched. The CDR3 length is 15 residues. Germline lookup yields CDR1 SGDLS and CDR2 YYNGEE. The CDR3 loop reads CASSVLAGGYNEQFF. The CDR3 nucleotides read TGTGCCAGCAGCGTGCTAGCGGGGGGGTACAATGAGCAGTTCTTC.

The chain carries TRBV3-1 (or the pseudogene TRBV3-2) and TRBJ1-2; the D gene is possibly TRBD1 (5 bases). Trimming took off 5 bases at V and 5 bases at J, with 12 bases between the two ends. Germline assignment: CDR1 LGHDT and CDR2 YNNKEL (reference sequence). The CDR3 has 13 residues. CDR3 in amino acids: CASSWGQAYGYTF. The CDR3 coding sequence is TGTGCCAGCAGCTGGGGCCAGGCTTATGGCTACACCTTC.

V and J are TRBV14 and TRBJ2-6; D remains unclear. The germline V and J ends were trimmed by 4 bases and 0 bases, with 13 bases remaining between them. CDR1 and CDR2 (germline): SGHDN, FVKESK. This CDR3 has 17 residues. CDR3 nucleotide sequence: TGTGCCAGCAGCCCCCTGCGACTGGTCTCTGGGGCCAACGTCCTGACTTTC. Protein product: CASSPLRLVSGANVLTF.